This T cell receptor beta chain comes out of a study of blood T cell repertoires in COVID-19 (TCRdb year 2020). With regard to the full study: Samples from collaborators originated in the United States, Italy and Spain and spanned both the acute and convalescent phases of COVID-19. The prospective study material was composed of cDNA or gDNA derived from T cells, B-cell-depleted T cells, or PBMCs. The dataset comprised deeply sampled blood TCRbeta repertoires from subjects exposed to, actively infected with, or recovered from COVID-19. The repertoires were released in a freely available public database intended as a resource for research on the immune response to SARS-CoV-2. Samples were obtained from the ongoing ImmuneRACE study (first 160 participants) and from 1,200 or so subjects provided by 6 global collaborators. Nearly every sample came with metadata listing a de-identified subject ID, COVID-19 status, age in years and sex. Where available, HLA class I and class II types were obtained from metadata supplied by the sample provider rather than from assay-based typing.

One collaborating source in Seattle enrolled patients while the patients were actively infected and followed the patients over time throughout the course of disease. Collaborating institutions collected whole blood in K2EDTA tubes following their own protocols. For TCRbeta analysis, collaborators shipped samples as frozen whole blood, isolated PBMCs, or DNA extracted from either of those sample types. The immunoSEQ Assay, a bias-controlled multiplex PCR, was used to amplify TCRbeta CDR3 regions from genomic DNA. The source study handled its data this way. The number of nucleated cells in each sample was estimated from the amplification of reference gene primers within the assay. To quantify the absolute abundance of each unique TCRbeta CDR3 rearrangement, sequence reads were collapsed and filtered. Productive Simpson clonality was computed per sample as the square root of Simpson's diversity index over productive rearrangements. TCRdb obtained this table from immuneACCESS and retained in-frame rearrangements with V and J assigned. These tables miss some clones; where compared with another copy, unresolved V genes account for less than half of the shortfall, and the remainder is unexplained. The V and J calls and clone size come from that table; D and trimming were worked out from the DNA. This sample gives roughly 50,000 clones in total; approximately 84% of them show up just once. Of the sample, around 2.6% falls within the top ten clones.

The germline V gene encodes CDR1 MNHNY and CDR2 SVGAGI (reference sequence). From V the trimming removes 3 bases and from J it removes 3 bases, while the gene matches leave 7 bases of the junction unaccounted for. The CDR3 covers 15 residues, taking in both the cysteine and the phenylalanine. The read is trimmed to its CDR3 DNA, 45 bases read in frame from base 1. Remarks on this clone: It has no known antigen specificity. No base quality values were provided; no much bigger clone lies one nucleotide off.

Beyond this particular receptor, the publication reports: The quantity of clinical and demographic metadata differed by source and by participant and was supplied without curation.

The chain joins TRBV6-6 to TRBJ2-7; 8 bases in the middle match TRBD2. The sequenced material came from peripheral blood. This TCR came from an elderly woman with COVID-19, enrolled during active disease. The nucleotides are TGTGCCAGCAGTTATACGGGGGGGGACGGCTACGAGCAGTACTTC. It is translated as CASSYTGGDGYEQYF.